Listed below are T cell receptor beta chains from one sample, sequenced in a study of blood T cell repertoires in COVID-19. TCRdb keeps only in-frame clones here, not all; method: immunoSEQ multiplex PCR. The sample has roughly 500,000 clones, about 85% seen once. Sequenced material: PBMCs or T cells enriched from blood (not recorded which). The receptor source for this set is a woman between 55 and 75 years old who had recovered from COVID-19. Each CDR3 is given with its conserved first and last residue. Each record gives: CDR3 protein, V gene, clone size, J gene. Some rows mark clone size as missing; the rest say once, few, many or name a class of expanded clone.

CASSLLSAGANVLTF TRBV27 - TRBJ2-6
CASRDLGSTEAFF TRBV19 once TRBJ1-1
CASSEGQGGNTIYF TRBV6-1 - TRBJ1-3
CASSPTGLGPTDTQYF TRBV7-7 - TRBJ2-3
CASSFGPGQGDTGELFF TRBV5-5 - TRBJ2-2
CASSKGVAGGNTIYF TRBV7-2 - TRBJ1-3
CASSLTQGASGNTIYF TRBV7-2 - TRBJ1-3
CATRGVGGQETQYF TRBV24-1 - TRBJ2-5
CASRGSRMNTEAFF TRBV7-2 - TRBJ1-1
CASSQDQGRTEAFF TRBV4-1 - TRBJ1-1
CASSYSGRTTPQHF TRBV6-2/TRBV6-3 - TRBJ1-5
CASSQVGLAPKETQYF TRBV4-1 - TRBJ2-5
CASSTQGLYTEAFF TRBV19 - TRBJ1-1
CASSQDGQGYNEQFF TRBV4-1 - TRBJ2-1
CASSFTPQETQYF TRBV7-6 - TRBJ2-5
CASSVLAGSTDTQYF TRBV10-1 - TRBJ2-3
CASSMTVGSPLHF TRBV19 few TRBJ1-6
CASSPYQPQHF TRBV19 - TRBJ1-5
CASSRTGVNEQFF TRBV18 - TRBJ2-1
CASSQVAGTSSYEQYF TRBV4-1 - TRBJ2-7
CSVFMGGGETQYF TRBV29-1 - TRBJ2-5
CASSQVRPQGNSPLHF TRBV3-1/TRBV3-2 - TRBJ1-6
CATSDPGDTIYF TRBV24-1 - TRBJ1-3
CATNDRNTDTQYF TRBV27 - TRBJ2-3
CASSYPRLGLAGGETQYF TRBV28 - TRBJ2-5
CASSPTGQHNSPLHF TRBV7-9 - TRBJ1-6
CASSQWNTEAFF TRBV19 - TRBJ1-1
CASSGRGPTGELFF TRBV18 - TRBJ2-2
CATSGTSFTDTQYF TRBV24-1 - TRBJ2-3
CASRGTVAPSGTDTQYF TRBV18 - TRBJ2-3
CASSLALTGGFEPQHF TRBV5-6 - TRBJ1-5
CAWSEKGGYTGELFF TRBV30 - TRBJ2-2
CASSLAGGRNTGELFF TRBV5-1 - TRBJ2-2
CASSVGGGIDTQYF TRBV9 - TRBJ2-3
CASSQDFQGGAGGGYTF TRBV4-1 few TRBJ1-2
CASSIDPGSGSNSPLHF TRBV5-4 - TRBJ1-6
CASSEVVTGVTGYTF TRBV6-1 - TRBJ1-2
CATSDARGLGTEAFF TRBV24-1 - TRBJ1-1
CASSLVRSGQGSGNTIYF TRBV7-2 - TRBJ1-3
CASSLSSGEVTDTQYF TRBV7-6 - TRBJ2-3
CASSPRDGKNTIYF TRBV18 - TRBJ1-3
CATSSDPGLAGNEQFF TRBV15 - TRBJ2-1
CASSWGQNTEAFF TRBV5-5 - TRBJ1-1
CASQNLIGYNSPLHF TRBV6-5 - TRBJ1-6
CASSLAGREQYF TRBV27 few TRBJ2-7
CASSPYSKISNQPQHF TRBV27 - TRBJ1-5
CASSQQARLTGELFF TRBV3-1/TRBV3-2 - TRBJ2-2
CASSSSGTGGTDTQYF TRBV18 - TRBJ2-3
CASSSLGGTEAFF TRBV12-3/TRBV12-4 - TRBJ1-1
CASSPSDRGRETEAFF TRBV3-1/TRBV3-2 many TRBJ1-1
CASQVYSNQPQHF TRBV6-5 - TRBJ1-5
CASSAERGGDGEQFF TRBV2 - TRBJ2-1
CASGLGETQYF TRBV19 - TRBJ2-5
CASSPPAGAQNIQYF TRBV5-1 - TRBJ2-4
CASSWGLAGGHNEQFF TRBV11-2 - TRBJ2-1
CASSPDRGGYEQYF TRBV2 - TRBJ2-7
CASSSPPGQGINEQYF TRBV5-5 once TRBJ2-7
CASLEAGATEAFF TRBV10-2 many TRBJ1-1